Shown below are 16 T cell receptor beta chains from a single sample sequenced in a study of memory CD4+ T cells and cytomegalovirus serostatus. Single viable CD3+CD4+CD8-CD45RO+ cells were sorted as the memory CD4+ T cells. The method was immunoSEQ multiplex PCR; TCRdb's version includes in-frame clones alone and lacks a portion of them. This table holds roughly 50,000 clones, around 78% found once. What was sequenced was memory CD4+ T cells from blood. The receptor set was obtained from an adult in good health and CMV-seronegative.

J is TRBJ1-1 and V is TRBV11-1, with D unresolved. This CDR3 region has 13 residues. The germline V and J ends were trimmed by 6 bases and 4 bases, with 12 bases remaining between them. The V gene's germline CDR1 is SGHAT and CDR2 FQDESV (reference sequence). The CDR3 loop reads CASRPRRATEAFF. The CDR3 coding sequence is TGTGCCAGCAGACCCCGGAGAGCCACTGAAGCTTTCTTT.

The J gene is TRBJ2-3, the V gene TRBV7-7, with 11 bases that match TRBD2. With V trimmed by 5 bases and J by 2 bases, 3 bases remained unmatched. The CDR3 runs 15 residues. Germline V gene data show CDR1 as SSHAT and CDR2 as FNYEAQ (reference sequence). The CDR3 is CASSPTSGVTDTQYF. In DNA form, the CDR3 reads TGTGCCAGCAGCCCGACTAGCGGGGTCACAGATACGCAGTATTTT.

The chain couples TRBV6-5 to TRBJ1-2, with 7 nucleotides matching TRBD1. Germline V gene lookup returns CDR1 MNHEY and CDR2 SVGAGI. The junction had 2 bases not matched to a gene; V was cut back by 0 bases and J by 4 bases. The CDR3 runs to 14 residues. The CDR3 DNA sequence: TGTGCCAGCAGTTACTCAGGGGGCCCCTATGGCTACACCTTC. Translated, it gives CASSYSGGPYGYTF.

The chain carries TRBV5-1 and TRBJ2-7; 7 bases fit TRBD2. The ends lost 4 bases at V and 1 base at J; junction bases unmatched: 5. The CDR3 spans 14 residues. Germline V gives CDR1 SGHRS, CDR2 YFSETQ. The CDR3 sequence: CASSPPSGSYEQYF. The CDR3 nucleotides are TGCGCCAGCAGCCCCCCTAGCGGATCCTACGAGCAGTACTTC.

The CDR3 DNA reads as TGTGCCAGCAGTTACAGGGGGCAAGAGACCCAGTACTTC. Translated: CASSYRGQETQYF. This rearrangement joins TRBV6-5 to TRBJ2-5; TRBD1 might be the D (6 bases). This CDR3 is 13 amino acids long. With 2 bases removed from V and 2 bases from J, the gap between germline ends came to 6 bases. Germline V gene data show CDR1 as MNHEY and CDR2 as SVGAGI.

CDR3 sequence: CAWTSGGDNPYEQYF. In nucleotides, the CDR3 is TGTGCCTGGACCAGTGGTGGGGACAATCCCTACGAGCAGTACTTC. V and J are TRBV30 and TRBJ2-7; the D gene is possibly TRBD1 (6 bases). The germline gives CDR1 GTSNPN, CDR2 SVGIG (reference sequence). V was pared by 4 bases and J by 2 bases, with 18 bases between. The CDR3 extends over 15 amino acids.

The chain has TRBV6-1 and TRBJ2-7; possibly TRBD2 for D (5 bases). Germline V gives CDR1 MNHNS, CDR2 SASEGT. The CDR3 runs 13 residues. Trimming removed 1 base at V and 5 bases at J, with 9 bases between. CDR3 sequence: CASSEDRGNEQYF. The CDR3 DNA is TGTGCCAGCAGTGAAGACAGAGGGAACGAGCAGTACTTC.

V gene TRBV2 combines with J gene TRBJ2-3, with 7 positions matching TRBD1. This CDR3 comprises 16 residues. V was pared by 7 bases and J by 5 bases, with 15 bases of the junction left unmatched. CDR1 SNHLY and CDR2 FYNNEI come from the germline V gene. CDR3 DNA: TGTGCCAGCACCCCCGGACAGGCGGCCCACCAAGATACGCAGTATTTT. Its translation: CASTPGQAAHQDTQYF.

This sequence joins TRBV6-1 and TRBJ2-1; D is undetermined. Trimming left V 6 bases short and J 3 bases short, with 9 bases between. Germline-derived CDR1 and CDR2 are MNHNS and SASEGT. The CDR3 covers 13 residues. CDR3 loop: CASRGPGYNEQFF. The CDR3, as DNA: TGTGCCAGCAGGGGCCCGGGCTACAATGAGCAGTTCTTC.

The V and J genes are TRBV29-1 and TRBJ2-7; D tentatively reads TRBD1 or TRBD2 (5 bases each). Germline V lookup: CDR1 SQVTM, CDR2 ANQGSEA. V gave up 7 bases and J gave up 8 bases, with 21 bases separating them. This CDR3 has 13 residues. The CDR3 spells CSASGPGTRKQYF. In nucleotides, the CDR3 is TGCAGCGCCTCCGGGCCAGGGACCCGCAAGCAGTACTTC.

The chain links TRBV2 to TRBJ2-7; D remains unclear. Germline V gene sequence: CDR1 SNHLY, CDR2 FYNNEI. Trimming removed 8 bases at V and 0 bases at J, with 14 bases between. This CDR3 spans 14 amino acids. The CDR3 nucleotides read TGTGCCAGCCGCTCCGGCGGTCCCTCCTACGAGCAGTACTTC. Its protein is CASRSGGPSYEQYF.

V usage is TRBV6-5 and J usage is TRBJ1-3; TRBD1 is a possible D gene (5 bases). CDR1 is MNHEY, CDR2 SVGAGI, per germline. This CDR3 region has 15 residues. V was cut by 8 bases and J by 4 bases, with 18 bases left in between. The CDR3 DNA is TGTGCCAGCCGGGGGAGGACCCGTCCGGGAAACACCATATATTTT. Protein: CASRGRTRPGNTIYF.

This clone was picked up a small number of times. V and J are TRBV30 and TRBJ2-1, with a possible D match to TRBD2 (6 bases). The CDR3 runs to 12 residues. CDR1 and CDR2 (germline): GTSNPN, SVGIG (reference sequence). V was pared by 2 bases and J by 9 bases, with 11 bases between. The CDR3 sequence is CAWSKRGVEQFF. CDR3 bases: TGTGCCTGGAGTAAGCGCGGGGTTGAGCAGTTCTTC.

A word on this clone: The same CDR3 arises from other DNA sequences in this sample as well. The chain joins TRBV2 to TRBJ2-7; D possibly matches TRBD1 or TRBD2 (5 bases each). The germline V and J ends were trimmed by 2 bases and 3 bases, with 11 bases remaining between them. The germline V gene has CDR1 SNHLY and CDR2 FYNNEI. This CDR3 is 14 amino acids long. CDR3 region: CASSEQGEYYEQYF. DNA for the CDR3: TGTGCCAGCAGTGAACAAGGGGAGTACTACGAGCAGTACTTC.

The chain uses TRBV5-1 and TRBJ2-7; maybe TRBD2 (6 bases). This CDR3 is 18 amino acids long. Trimming cost V 3 bases and J 5 bases, with 27 bases left between them. Germline assignment: CDR1 SGHRS and CDR2 YFSETQ. CDR3 DNA sequence: TGCGCCAGCAGCTCGTTGCGGACGGAGGGAAGACGAAGGGACGAGCAGTACTTC. Its protein product is CASSSLRTEGRRRDEQYF. Variable domain in full (rest from reference TRBV5-1 and TRBJ2-7): KAGVTQTPRYLIKTRGQQVTLSCSPISGHRSVSWYQQTPGQGLQFLFEYFSETQRNKGNFPGRFSGRQFSNSRSEMNVSTLELGDSALYLCASSSLRTEGRRRDEQYFGPGTRLTVT.

This clone was picked up a small number of times. J is TRBJ2-6 and V is TRBV6-6; D is tentatively TRBD1 or TRBD2 (5 bases each). The CDR3 is made up of 14 amino acids. The germline CDR1 and CDR2 sequences are MNHNY and SVGAGI (reference sequence). The V and J ends lost 7 bases and 2 bases respectively, with 9 bases between them. Here the CDR3 reads CASTRDAGANVLTF. CDR3 bases: TGTGCCAGCACCCGGGACGCTGGGGCCAACGTCCTGACTTTC.